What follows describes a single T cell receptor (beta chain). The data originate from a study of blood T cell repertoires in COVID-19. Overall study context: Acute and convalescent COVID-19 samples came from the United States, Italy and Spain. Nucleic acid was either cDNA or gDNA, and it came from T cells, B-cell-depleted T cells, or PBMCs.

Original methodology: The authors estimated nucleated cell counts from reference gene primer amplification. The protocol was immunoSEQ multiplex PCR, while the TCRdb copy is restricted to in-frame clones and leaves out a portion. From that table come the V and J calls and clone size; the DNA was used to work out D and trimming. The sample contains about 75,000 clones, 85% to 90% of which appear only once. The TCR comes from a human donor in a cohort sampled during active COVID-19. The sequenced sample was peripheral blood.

Here the CDR3 DNA reads TGTGCCACCAGCAGAGAGCGCAGGGTACCTGAAAAACTGTTTTTT. Its translation is CATSRERRVPEKLFF. This chain links TRBV15 with TRBJ1-4, with D maybe TRBD1 (5 bases). V gave up 0 bases and J gave up 7 bases, with 12 bases separating them. Germline loops: CDR1 LNHNV, CDR2 YYDKDF (reference sequence). The CDR3 consists of 15 residues.